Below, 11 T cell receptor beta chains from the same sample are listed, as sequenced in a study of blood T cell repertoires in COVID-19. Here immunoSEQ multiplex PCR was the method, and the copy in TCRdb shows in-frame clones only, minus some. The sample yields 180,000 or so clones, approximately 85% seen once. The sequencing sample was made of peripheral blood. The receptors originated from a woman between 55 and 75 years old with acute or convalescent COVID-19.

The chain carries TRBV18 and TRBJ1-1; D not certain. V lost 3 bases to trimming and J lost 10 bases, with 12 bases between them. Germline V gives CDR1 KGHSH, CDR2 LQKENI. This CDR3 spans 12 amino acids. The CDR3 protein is CASSPGGRPAFF. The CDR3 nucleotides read TGTGCCAGCTCACCGGGAGGGAGGCCAGCTTTCTTT.

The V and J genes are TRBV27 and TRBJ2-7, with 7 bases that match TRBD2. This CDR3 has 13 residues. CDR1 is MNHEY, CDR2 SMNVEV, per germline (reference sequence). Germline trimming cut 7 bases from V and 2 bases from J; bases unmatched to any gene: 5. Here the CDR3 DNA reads TGTGCCAGCACCCAGCGGGGCCCCTACGAGCAGTACTTC. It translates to CASTQRGPYEQYF.

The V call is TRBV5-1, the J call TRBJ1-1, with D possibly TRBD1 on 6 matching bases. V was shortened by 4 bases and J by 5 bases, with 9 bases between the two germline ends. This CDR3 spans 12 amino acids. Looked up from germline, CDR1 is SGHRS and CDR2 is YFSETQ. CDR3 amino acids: CASSPGETEAFF. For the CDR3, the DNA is TGCGCCAGCAGCCCAGGGGAAACTGAAGCTTTCTTT.

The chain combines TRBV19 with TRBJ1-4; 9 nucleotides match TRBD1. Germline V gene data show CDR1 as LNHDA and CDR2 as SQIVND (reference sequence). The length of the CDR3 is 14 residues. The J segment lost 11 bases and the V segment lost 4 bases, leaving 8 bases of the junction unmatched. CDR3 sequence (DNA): TGTGCCAGTAGTACGGGACAGGGATTGGAGAAACTGTTTTTT. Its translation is CASSTGQGLEKLFF.

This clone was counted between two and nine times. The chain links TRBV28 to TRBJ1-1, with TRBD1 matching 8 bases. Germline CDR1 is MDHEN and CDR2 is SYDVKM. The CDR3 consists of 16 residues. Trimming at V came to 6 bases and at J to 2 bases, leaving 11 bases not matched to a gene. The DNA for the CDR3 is TGTGCCAGCAGCTTAACAGGGGGAGTGGGTAACACTGAAGCTTTCTTT. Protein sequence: CASSLTGGVGNTEAFF.

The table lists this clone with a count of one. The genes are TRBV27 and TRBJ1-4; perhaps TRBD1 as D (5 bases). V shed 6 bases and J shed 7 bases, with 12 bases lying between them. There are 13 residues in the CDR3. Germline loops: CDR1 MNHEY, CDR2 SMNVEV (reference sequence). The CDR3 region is CASRGVVGEKLFF. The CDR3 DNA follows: TGTGCCAGCAGAGGGGTAGTTGGTGAAAAACTGTTTTTT.

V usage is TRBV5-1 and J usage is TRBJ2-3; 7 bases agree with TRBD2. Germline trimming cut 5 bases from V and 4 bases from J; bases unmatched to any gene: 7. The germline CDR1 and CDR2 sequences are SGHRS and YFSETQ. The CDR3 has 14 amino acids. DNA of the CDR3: TGCGCCAGCAGTCGCGGGAGTATTTCAGATACGCAGTATTTT. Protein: CASSRGSISDTQYF.

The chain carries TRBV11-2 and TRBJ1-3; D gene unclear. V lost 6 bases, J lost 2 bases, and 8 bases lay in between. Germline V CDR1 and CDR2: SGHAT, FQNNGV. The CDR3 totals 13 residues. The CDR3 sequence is CASRREAGNTIYF. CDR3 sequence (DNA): TGTGCCAGCAGGAGGGAGGCTGGAAACACCATATATTTT.

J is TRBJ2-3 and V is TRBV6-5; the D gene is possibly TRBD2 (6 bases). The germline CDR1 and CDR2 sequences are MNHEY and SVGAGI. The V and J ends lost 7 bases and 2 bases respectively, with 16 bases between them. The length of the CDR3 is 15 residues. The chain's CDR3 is CASTLPGGVTDTQYF. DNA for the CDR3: TGTGCCAGCACCCTCCCCGGCGGGGTCACAGATACGCAGTATTTT.

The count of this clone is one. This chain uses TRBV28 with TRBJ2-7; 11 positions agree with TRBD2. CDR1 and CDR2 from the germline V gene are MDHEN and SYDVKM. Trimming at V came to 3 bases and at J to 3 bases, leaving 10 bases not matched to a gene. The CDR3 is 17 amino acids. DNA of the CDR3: TGTGCCAGCAGTTTTGGACTAGCGGGCGCGGGGGGCTACGAGCAGTACTTC. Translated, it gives CASSFGLAGAGGYEQYF.

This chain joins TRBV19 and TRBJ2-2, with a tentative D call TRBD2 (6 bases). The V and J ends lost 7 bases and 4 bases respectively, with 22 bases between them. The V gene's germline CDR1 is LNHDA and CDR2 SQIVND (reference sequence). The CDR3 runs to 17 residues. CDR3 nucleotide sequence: TGTGCCAGTAATCCACCCCCGGGACGGGGGAGCACCGGGGAGCTGTTTTTT. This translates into CASNPPPGRGSTGELFF.